This TCR beta chain was identified in a study of blood T cell repertoires in COVID-19. In the study overall: COVID-19 samples collected from the United States, Italy and Spain covered acute and convalescent phases. T cells, B-cell-depleted T cells, or PBMCs supplied cDNA or gDNA.

Trimming removed 7 bases from V and 1 base from J, with 16 bases in between. The CDR3 covers 15 residues. Germline values: CDR1 SNHLY, CDR2 FYNNEI. Method: immunoSEQ multiplex PCR; TCRdb's copy keeps in-frame clones and lacks some. Here the sample spans 300,000 to 400,000 clones, roughly 90% being singletons. The sample taken for sequencing was peripheral blood. The chain recombines TRBV2 with TRBJ2-5; tentatively, D is TRBD1 (5 bases). This receptor was identified in a woman in her 30s with COVID-19, enrolled during active disease. CDR3 coding DNA: TGTGCCAGCATCGTCGGCACAGGAGCCCAAGAGACCCAGTACTTC. It specifies CASIVGTGAQETQYF.